This TCR beta chain was sequenced for a study of breast tumors, draining lymph nodes, adjacent tissues (dated by TCRdb to the mid-2010s). About the study as a whole: The study compared TCR beta repertoires across tumor, adjacent nontumor tissue and axillary lymph nodes from breast cancer patients. In human breast cancer, the study set out to evaluate how tumor, surrounding tissue and draining lymph node repertoires relate to one another and whether T cells may move between these sites.

This clonotype occurred many times. The antigen it binds to is not known. The input lacks base qualities; no much larger clone sits a single base away. The lymph node samples were taken from the axillary draining lymph nodes of breast cancer patients. Instrument on record: Illumina HiSeq 2000. Multiplex PCR amplification was used to generate the TCR beta chain libraries. High-throughput sequencing was used to analyze the amplified TCR beta chain products. TCRdb ran its own pipeline on the public reads, namely fastp trimming at Q25 and MiXCR clone calling, and kept in-frame beta chains. One record per CDR3 amino acid sequence lists the most common genes and DNA. Here the sample has around 230,000 distinct CDR3 sequences; less than 40% occur a single time. Of the sample, 3% to 4.5% is held by the ten largest clones. V is clipped by 3 bases and J by 4 bases, and the sequence between their germline boundaries is 8 bases long. The germline V gene specifies SGHRS as CDR1 and YFSETQ as CDR2. The CDR3 runs 14 residues from the cysteine to the phenylalanine. Of all the DNA, just the CDR3 is kept, 42 bases in frame from base 1.

What the authors observed across the whole study: Tumor and nontumor tissue repertoires were significantly more similar in luminal-like than in basal-like breast cancer. Tumor T-cell repertoires showed less diversity than lymph node repertoires and more diversity than nontumor tissue repertoires, and tumor T-cell repertoires showed preferential V and J gene usage. The conclusion that tumor T cells originate in lymph nodes was framed as consistent with a hypothesis rather than directly demonstrated. The data were considered consistent with most tumor T cells being derived from the lymph node and subsequently expanding within tumor tissue.

The sequence was obtained from a female donor with breast cancer. Some clones in this sample may be carry-over from other donors' samples. The receptor chain draws on TRBV5-1 and TRBJ1-6, with the D gene uncertain. The sample comprised axillary lymph node tissue. In nucleotides, the sequence is TGCGCCAGCAGCTCCCTGGATTATAATTCACCCCTCCACTTT. Its translation is CASSSLDYNSPLHF.